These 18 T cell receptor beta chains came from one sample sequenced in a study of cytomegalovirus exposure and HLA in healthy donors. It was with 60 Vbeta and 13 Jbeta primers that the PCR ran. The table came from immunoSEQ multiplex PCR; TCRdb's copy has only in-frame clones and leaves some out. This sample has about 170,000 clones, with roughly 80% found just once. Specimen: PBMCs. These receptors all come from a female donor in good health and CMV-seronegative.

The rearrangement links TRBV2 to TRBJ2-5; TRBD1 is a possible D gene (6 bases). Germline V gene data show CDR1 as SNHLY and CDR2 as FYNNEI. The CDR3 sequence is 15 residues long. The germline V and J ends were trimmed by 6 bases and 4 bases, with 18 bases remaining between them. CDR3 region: CASRAPGTNGETQYF. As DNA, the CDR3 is TGTGCCAGCAGAGCGCCCGGGACAAATGGAGAGACCCAGTACTTC.

The CDR3 sequence: CAWKNQGNTGELFF. The CDR3 DNA reads as TGTGCCTGGAAAAACCAGGGTAACACCGGGGAGCTGTTTTTT. V gene TRBV30 combines with J gene TRBJ2-2; D is perhaps TRBD1 (5 bases). The germline V gene encodes CDR1 GTSNPN and CDR2 SVGIG (reference sequence). This CDR3 comprises 14 residues. V was trimmed by 4 bases and J by 2 bases, leaving 11 bases between them.

CDR3 protein: CASSSARLVNEQFF. The CDR3 DNA reads TGTGCCAGCAGCTCAGCCCGACTAGTGAATGAGCAGTTCTTC. The chain is built from TRBV7-7 and TRBJ2-1; perhaps TRBD2 as D (6 bases). The CDR3 runs to 14 residues. V shed 4 bases and J shed 7 bases, with 14 bases lying between them. Germline V gives CDR1 SSHAT, CDR2 FNYEAQ (reference sequence).

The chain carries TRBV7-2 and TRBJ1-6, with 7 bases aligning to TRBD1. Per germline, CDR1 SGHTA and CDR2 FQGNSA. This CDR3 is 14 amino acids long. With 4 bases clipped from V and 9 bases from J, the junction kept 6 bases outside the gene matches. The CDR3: CASSSGTVSSPLHF. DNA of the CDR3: TGTGCCAGCAGCTCCGGGACAGTCAGTTCACCCCTCCACTTT. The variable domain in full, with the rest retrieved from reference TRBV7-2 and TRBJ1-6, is GAGVSQSPSNKVTEKGKDVELRCDPISGHTALYWYRQSLGQGLEFLIYFQGNSAPDKSGLPSDRFSAERTGGSVSTLTIQRTQQEDSAVYLCASSSGTVSSPLHFGNGTRLTVT.

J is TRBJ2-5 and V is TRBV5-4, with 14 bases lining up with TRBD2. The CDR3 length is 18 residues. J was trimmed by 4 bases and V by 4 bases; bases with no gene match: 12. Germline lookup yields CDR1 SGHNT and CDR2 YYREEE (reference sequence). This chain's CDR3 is CASSPPTSGRATGETQYF. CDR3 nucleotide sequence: TGTGCCAGCAGCCCGCCGACTAGCGGGAGGGCGACGGGAGAGACCCAGTACTTC.

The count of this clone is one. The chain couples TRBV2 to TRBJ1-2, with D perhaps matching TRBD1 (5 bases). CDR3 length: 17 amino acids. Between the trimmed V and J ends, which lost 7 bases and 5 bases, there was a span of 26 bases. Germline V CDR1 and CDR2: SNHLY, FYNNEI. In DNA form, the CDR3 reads TGTGCCAGCACCGAGGGAGGGGCGGATGCTTTGTATTATGGCTACACCTTC. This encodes CASTEGGADALYYGYTF.

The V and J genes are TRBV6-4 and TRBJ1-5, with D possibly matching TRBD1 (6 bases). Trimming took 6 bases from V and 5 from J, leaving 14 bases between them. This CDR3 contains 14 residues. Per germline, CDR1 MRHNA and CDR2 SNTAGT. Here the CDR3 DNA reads TGTGCCAGCAGCCTGGAAGGGGGGGATCAGCCCCAGCATTTT. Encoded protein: CASSLEGGDQPQHF.

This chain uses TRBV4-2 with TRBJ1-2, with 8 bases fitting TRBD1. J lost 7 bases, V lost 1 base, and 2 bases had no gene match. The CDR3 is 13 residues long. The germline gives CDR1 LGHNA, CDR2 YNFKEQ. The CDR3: CASSQGTGPGYTF. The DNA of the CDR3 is TGTGCCAGCAGCCAAGGGACAGGGCCTGGCTACACCTTC.

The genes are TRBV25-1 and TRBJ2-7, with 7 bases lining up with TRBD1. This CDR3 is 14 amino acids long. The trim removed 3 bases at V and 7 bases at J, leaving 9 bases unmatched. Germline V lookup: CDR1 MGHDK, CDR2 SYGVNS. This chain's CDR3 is CASSDRGMELEQYF. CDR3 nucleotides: TGTGCCAGCAGTGACAGGGGGATGGAGTTGGAGCAGTACTTC.

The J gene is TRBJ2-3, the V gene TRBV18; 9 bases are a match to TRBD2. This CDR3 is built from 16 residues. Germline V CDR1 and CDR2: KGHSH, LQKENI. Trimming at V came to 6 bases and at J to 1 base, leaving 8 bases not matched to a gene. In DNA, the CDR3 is TGTGCCAGCTCCCTCGGACTAGCGAGGGGCACAGATACGCAGTATTTT. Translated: CASSLGLARGTDTQYF. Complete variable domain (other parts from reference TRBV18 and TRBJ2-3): NAGVMQNPRHLVRRRGQEARLRCSPMKGHSHVYWYRQLPEEGLKFMVYLQKENIIDESGMPKERFSAEFPKEGPSILRIQQVVRGDSAAYFCASSLGLARGTDTQYFGPGTRLTVL.

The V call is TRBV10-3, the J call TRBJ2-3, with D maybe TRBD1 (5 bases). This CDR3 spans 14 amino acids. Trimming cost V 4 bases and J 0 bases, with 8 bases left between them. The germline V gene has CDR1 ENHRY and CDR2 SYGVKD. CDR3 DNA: TGTGCCATCAGTGGGGGCAGCAGCACAGATACGCAGTATTTT. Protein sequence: CAISGGSSTDTQYF.

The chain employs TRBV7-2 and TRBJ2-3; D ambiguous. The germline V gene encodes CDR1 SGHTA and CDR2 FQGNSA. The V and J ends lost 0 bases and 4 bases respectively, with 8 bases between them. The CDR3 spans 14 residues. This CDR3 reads CASSLARRSDTQYF. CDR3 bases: TGTGCCAGCAGCTTAGCGAGGCGGTCAGATACGCAGTATTTT.

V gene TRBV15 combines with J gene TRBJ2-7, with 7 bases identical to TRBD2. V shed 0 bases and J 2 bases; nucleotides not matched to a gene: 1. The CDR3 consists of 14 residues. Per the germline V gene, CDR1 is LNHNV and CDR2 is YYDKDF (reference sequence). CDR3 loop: CATSREGGAYEQYF. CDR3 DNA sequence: TGTGCCACCAGCAGAGAGGGAGGGGCCTACGAGCAGTACTTC.

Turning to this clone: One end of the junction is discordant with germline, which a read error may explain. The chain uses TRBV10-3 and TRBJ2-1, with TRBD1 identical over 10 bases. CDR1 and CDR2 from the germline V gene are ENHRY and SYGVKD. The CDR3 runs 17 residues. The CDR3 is CAISESAFGTGVNEQFF. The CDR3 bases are TGTGCCATCAGCGAGTCGGCTTTTGGGACAGGGGTCAATGAGCAGTTCTTC.

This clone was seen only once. The CDR3 is CASSSPGQGANIQYF. CDR3 DNA sequence: TGCGCCAGCAGCTCTCCGGGACAGGGCGCGAACATTCAGTACTTC. The gene calls are TRBV5-1 and TRBJ2-4, with 9 bases that match TRBD1. Germline values: CDR1 SGHRS, CDR2 YFSETQ. The J segment lost 7 bases and the V segment lost 3 bases, leaving 8 bases of the junction unmatched. The CDR3 totals 15 residues. The full variable domain, its missing parts supplied by reference TRBV5-1 and TRBJ2-4, is KAGVTQTPRYLIKTRGQQVTLSCSPISGHRSVSWYQQTPGQGLQFLFEYFSETQRNKGNFPGRFSGRQFSNSRSEMNVSTLELGDSALYLCASSSPGQGANIQYFGAGTRLSVL.

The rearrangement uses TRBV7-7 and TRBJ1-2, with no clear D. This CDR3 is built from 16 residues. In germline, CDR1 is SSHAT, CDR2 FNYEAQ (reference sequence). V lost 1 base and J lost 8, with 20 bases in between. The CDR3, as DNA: TGTGCCAGCAGCTTAGAGGATCGGGTCTTCCGTCGAGGCTACACCTTC. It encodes CASSLEDRVFRRGYTF.

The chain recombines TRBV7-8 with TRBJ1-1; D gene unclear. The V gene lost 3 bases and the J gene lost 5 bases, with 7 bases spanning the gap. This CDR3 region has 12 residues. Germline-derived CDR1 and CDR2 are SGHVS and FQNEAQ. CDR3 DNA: TGTGCCAGCAGCTTCGGTGTGACTGAAGCTTTCTTT. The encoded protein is CASSFGVTEAFF.

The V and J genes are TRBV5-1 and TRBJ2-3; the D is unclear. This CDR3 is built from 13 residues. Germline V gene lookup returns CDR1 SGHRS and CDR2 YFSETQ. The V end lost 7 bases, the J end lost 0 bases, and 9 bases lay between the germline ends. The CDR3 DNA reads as TGCGCCAGCTCTACCCAAAGCACAGATACGCAGTATTTT. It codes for CASSTQSTDTQYF.